This T cell receptor (beta chain) appears in the sequencing data of a study of blood T cells in healthy people across ages. In its sample, this clonotype was seen a few times. Its antigen is still unknown. PCR was performed a second time for roughly 7 to 11 cycles using a sample-barcoded 5' primer and a J-beta primer mix. A single record per CDR3 protein comes from TCRdb applying MiXCR to the 5' RACE reads. The sample contains about 570,000 distinct CDR3 sequences, about 25% of which appear only once. Study findings and constraints: Long-lived donors carried more naive CD4+ cells and greater diversity than aged donors. A roughly linear fall in TCR beta diversity per million T cells was seen with increasing age.

Germline CDR1 SEHNR, CDR2 FQNEAQ (reference sequence). With V trimmed by 5 bases and J by 4 bases, 12 bases remained unmatched. This CDR3 has 16 amino acids. The sequenced sample was blood. V is TRBV7-9 and J is TRBJ2-5; 8 bases are a match to TRBD2. The TCR originated in a woman in her 70s in good health. The CDR3 nucleotides are TGTGCCAGCAGCCCTCCTGCGGGGGGTAGGAGAGAGACCCAGTACTTC. It specifies CASSPPAGGRRETQYF.